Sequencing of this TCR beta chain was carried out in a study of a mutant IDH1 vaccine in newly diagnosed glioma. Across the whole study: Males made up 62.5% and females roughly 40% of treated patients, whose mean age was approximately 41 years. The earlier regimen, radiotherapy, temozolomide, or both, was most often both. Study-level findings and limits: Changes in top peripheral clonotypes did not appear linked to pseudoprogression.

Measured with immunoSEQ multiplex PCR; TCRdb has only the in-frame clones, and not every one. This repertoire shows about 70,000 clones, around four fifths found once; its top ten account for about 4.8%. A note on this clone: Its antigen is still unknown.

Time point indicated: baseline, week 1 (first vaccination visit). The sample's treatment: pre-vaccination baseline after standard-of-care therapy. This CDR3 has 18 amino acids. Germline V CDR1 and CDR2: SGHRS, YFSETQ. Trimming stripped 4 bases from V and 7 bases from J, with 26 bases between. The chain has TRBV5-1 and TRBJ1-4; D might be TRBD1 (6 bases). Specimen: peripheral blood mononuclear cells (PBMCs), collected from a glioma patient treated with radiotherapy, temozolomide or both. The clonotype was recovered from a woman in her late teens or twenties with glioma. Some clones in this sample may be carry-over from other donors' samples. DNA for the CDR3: TGCGCCAGCAGCCGCCCGACAGGACCATCGCAAGGGGGTGAAAAACTGTTTTTT. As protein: CASSRPTGPSQGGEKLFF.